This entry is about one T cell receptor beta chain. No antigen is known for it. Method: immunoSEQ multiplex PCR; TCRdb's copy keeps in-frame clones and lacks some. The sample has around 120,000 clones, 85% to 95% seen once. The record originates from a study of T cell responses to AZD1222 COVID-19 vaccine. The wider study: Some second doses came at about 4 weeks and others at about 12 weeks; these were pooled.

Germline assignment: CDR1 KGHSH and CDR2 LQKENI. J gave up 8 bases and V 2 bases, and 5 bases lay outside the gene matches. The CDR3 runs to 14 residues. Overall study results and limits: White British people made up most donors, females outnumbered males, and clonal diversity was possibly underestimated. Elevations in Spike-specific TCR breadth and depth followed administration of two AZD1222 doses. Regions 160-218 and 743-854 held dominance among vaccine-associated CD4 TCRs, which spanned spike.

This specimen consisted of peripheral blood, obtained on day 0 of AZD1222 vaccination. The origin of this receptor is an adult in good health. V is TRBV18 and J is TRBJ2-1; 8 bases map to TRBD2. The CDR3, as DNA: TGTGCCAGCTCACCAAGCGGGAGTACCTATGAGCAGTTCTTC. It codes for CASSPSGSTYEQFF. Based on the CDR3 plus reference TRBV18 and TRBJ2-1, the full variable domain is NAGVMQNPRHLVRRRGQEARLRCSPMKGHSHVYWYRQLPEEGLKFMVYLQKENIIDESGMPKERFSAEFPKEGPSILRIQQVVRGDSAAYFCASSPSGSTYEQFFGPGTRLTVL.